Given below is one T cell receptor beta chain in context. Its antigen is unknown. The data derive from a study of spatial heterogeneity in lung cancer. About the research overall: Detection consistently yielded more beta chains than alpha chains. Within tumor regions, the number of TCR transcripts tracked closely with a T cell module score obtained from matched bulk RNA-seq. Study-wide results and caveats: Tumor mutation count correlated with how many alpha and beta TCRs expanded intratumorally.

Germline values: CDR1 SGHDT, CDR2 YYEEEE. Trimming cost V 2 bases and J 7 bases, with 3 bases left between them. The CDR3 loop spans 10 amino acids. TCRdb processed the 5' RACE reads anew with MiXCR; each CDR3 protein has one entry. The sample contains 9,000 to 13,000 distinct CDR3 sequences, roughly an eighth of which appear only once. Time point noted: sample taken at primary tumor resection. Sequencing covered unsorted whole RNA taken from tumor, nontumor lung or frozen PBMC. The sequence was obtained from a female donor with early-stage non-small cell lung cancer. This specimen was lung tumor tissue, taken at surgery. The chain recombines TRBV5-6 with TRBJ2-5; D is unclear. The CDR3 region has the DNA TGTGCCAGCAGCTTCTCGACCCAGTACTTC. Amino acids: CASSFSTQYF.